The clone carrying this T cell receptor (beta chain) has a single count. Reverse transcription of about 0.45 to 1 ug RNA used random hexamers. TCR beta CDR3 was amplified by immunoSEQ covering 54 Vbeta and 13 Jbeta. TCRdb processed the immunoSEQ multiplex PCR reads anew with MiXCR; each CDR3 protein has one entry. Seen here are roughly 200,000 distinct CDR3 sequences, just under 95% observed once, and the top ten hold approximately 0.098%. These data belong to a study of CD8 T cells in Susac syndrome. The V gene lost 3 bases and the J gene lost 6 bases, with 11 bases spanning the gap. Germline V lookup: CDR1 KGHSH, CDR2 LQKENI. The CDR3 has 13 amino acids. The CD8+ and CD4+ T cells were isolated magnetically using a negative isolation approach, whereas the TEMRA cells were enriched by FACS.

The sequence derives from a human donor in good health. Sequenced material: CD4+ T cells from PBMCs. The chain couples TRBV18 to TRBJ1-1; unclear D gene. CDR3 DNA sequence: TGTGCCAGCTCACCCCTCGAATTGGCTGAAGCTTTCTTT. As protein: CASSPLELAEAFF.